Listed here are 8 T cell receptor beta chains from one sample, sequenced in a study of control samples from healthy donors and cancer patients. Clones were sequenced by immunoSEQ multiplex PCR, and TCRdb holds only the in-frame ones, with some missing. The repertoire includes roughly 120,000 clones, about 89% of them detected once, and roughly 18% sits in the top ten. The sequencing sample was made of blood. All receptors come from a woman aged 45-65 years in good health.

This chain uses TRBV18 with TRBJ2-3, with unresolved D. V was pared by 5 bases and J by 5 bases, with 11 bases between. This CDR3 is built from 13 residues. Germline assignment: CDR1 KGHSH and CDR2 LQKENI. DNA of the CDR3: TGTGCCAGCTCAAAACAGCCGATAGATACGCAGTATTTT. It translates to CASSKQPIDTQYF.

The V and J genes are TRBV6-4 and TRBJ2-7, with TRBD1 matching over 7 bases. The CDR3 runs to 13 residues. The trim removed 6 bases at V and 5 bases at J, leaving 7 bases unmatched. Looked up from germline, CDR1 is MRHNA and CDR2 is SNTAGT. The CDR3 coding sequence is TGTGCCAGCAGCCTGACAGGGAACGACGAGCAGTACTTC. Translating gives CASSLTGNDEQYF.

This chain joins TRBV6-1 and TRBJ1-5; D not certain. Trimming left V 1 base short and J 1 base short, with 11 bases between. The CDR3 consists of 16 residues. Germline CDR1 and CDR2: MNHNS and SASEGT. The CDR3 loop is CASSEGGGLSNQPQHF. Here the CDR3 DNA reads TGTGCCAGCAGTGAAGGGGGAGGGTTGAGCAATCAGCCCCAGCATTTT.

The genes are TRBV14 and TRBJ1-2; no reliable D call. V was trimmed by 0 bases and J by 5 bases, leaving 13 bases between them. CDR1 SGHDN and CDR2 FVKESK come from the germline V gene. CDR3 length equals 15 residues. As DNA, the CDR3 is TGTGCCAGCAGCCAAGAGTATAGACTGACTTATGGCTACACCTTC. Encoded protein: CASSQEYRLTYGYTF. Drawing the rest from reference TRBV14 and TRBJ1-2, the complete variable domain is EAGVTQFPSHSVIEKGQTVTLRCDPISGHDNLYWYRRVMGKEIKFLLHFVKESKQDESGMPNNRFLAERTGGTYSTLKVQPAELEDSGVYFCASSQEYRLTYGYTFGSGTRLTVV.

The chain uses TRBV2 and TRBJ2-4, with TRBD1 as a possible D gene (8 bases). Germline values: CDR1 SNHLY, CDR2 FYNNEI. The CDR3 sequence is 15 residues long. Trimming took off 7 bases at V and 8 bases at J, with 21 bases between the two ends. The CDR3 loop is CASTKRTGRADIQYF. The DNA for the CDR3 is TGTGCCAGCACCAAACGGACAGGGAGGGCGGACATTCAGTACTTC.

The CDR3 is CASSSGQGGSTDTQYF. The CDR3 region has the DNA TGTGCCAGCAGCTCAGGACAGGGCGGGAGCACAGATACGCAGTATTTT. This chain links TRBV5-4 with TRBJ2-3, with 8 bases that match TRBD1. The germline V gene encodes CDR1 SGHNT and CDR2 YYREEE (reference sequence). The CDR3 runs 16 residues. V trimming: 3 bases; J trimming: 0 bases; junction bases outside the gene matches: 6.

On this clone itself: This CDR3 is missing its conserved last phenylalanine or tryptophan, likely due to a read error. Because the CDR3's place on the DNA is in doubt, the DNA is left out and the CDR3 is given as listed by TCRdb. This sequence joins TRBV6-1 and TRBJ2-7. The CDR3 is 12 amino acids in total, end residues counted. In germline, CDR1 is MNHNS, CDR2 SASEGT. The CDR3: CASSESVVSPTL.

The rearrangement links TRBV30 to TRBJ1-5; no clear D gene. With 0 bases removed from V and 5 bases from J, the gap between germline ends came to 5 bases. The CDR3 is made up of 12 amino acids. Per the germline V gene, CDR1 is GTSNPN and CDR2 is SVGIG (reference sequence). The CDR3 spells CAWSVADQPQHF. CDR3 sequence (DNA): TGTGCCTGGAGTGTAGCGGATCAGCCCCAGCATTTT.